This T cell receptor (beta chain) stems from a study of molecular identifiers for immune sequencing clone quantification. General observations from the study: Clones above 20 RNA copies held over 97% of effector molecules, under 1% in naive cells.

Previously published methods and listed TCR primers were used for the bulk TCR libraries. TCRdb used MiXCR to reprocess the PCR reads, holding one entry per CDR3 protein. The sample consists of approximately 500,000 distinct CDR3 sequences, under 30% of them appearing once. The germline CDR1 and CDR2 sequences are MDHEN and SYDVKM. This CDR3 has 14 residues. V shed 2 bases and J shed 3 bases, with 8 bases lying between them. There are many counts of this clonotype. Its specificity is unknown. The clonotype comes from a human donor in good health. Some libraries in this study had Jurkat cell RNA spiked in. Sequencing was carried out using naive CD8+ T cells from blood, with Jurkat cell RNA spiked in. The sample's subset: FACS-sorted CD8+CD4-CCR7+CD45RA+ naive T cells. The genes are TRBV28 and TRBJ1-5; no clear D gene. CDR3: CASSLGRVNQPQHF. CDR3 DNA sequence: TGTGCCAGCAGTTTAGGGCGGGTCAATCAGCCCCAGCATTTT.